This TCR beta chain emerged from a study of blood T cells in healthy people across ages. Whole-study results and caveats: Roughly linear declines in TCR beta diversity per million T cells occurred with age.

In its sample, this clonotype was seen a few times. No antigen is known for it. Alongside a J-beta primer mix, a sample-barcoded 5' primer served in a second PCR lasting about 6 to 11 cycles. TCRdb used MiXCR to reprocess the 5' RACE reads, holding one entry per CDR3 protein. Of over 600,000 distinct CDR3 sequences in the sample, approximately 21% were seen once. The length of the CDR3 is 15 residues. Germline V gene sequence: CDR1 MDHEN, CDR2 SYDVKM. With 2 bases removed from V and 2 bases from J, the gap between germline ends came to 10 bases. The sequence came from a man between 65 and 79 years old in good health. The sequenced sample consisted of blood. This chain links TRBV28 with TRBJ1-5, with D tentatively TRBD1 (6 bases). CDR3: CASSLRGQGNQPQHF. CDR3 in DNA: TGTGCCAGCAGTTTACGGGGGCAAGGCAATCAGCCCCAGCATTTT.